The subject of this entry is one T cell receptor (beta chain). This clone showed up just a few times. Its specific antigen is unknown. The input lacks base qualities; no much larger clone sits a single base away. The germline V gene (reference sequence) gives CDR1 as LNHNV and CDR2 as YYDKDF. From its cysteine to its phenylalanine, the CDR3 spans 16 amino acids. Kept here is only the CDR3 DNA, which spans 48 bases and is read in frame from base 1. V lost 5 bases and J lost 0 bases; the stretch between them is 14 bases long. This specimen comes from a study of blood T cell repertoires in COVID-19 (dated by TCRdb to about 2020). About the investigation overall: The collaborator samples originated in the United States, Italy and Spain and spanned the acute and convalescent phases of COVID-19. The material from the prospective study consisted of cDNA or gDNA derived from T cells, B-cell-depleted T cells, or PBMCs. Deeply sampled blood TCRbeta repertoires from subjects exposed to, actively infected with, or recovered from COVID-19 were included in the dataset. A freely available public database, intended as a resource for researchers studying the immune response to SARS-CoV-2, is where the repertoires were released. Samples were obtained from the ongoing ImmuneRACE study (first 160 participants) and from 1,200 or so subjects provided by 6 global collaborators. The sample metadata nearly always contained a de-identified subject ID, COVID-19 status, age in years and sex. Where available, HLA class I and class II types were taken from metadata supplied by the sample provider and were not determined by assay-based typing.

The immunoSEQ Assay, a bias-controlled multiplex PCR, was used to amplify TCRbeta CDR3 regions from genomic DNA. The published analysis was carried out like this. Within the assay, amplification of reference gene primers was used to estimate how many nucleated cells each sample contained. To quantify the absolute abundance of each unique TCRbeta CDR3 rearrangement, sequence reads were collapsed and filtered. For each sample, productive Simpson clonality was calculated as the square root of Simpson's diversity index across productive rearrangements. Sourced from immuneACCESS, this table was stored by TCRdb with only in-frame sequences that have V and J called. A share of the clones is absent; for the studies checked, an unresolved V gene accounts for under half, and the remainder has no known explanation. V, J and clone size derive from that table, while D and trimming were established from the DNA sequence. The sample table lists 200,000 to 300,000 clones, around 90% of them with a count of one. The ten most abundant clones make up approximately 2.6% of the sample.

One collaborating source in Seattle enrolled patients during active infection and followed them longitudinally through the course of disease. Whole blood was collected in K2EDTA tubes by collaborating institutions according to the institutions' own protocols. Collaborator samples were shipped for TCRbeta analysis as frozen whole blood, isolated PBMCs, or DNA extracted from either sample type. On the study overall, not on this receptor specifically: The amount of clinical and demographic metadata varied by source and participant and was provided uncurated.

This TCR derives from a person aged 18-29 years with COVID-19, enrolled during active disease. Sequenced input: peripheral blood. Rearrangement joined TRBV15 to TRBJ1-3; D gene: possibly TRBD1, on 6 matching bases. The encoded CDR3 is CATSLDRSISGNTIYF. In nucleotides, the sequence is TGTGCCACCAGCTTAGACAGGTCAATCTCTGGAAACACCATATATTTT. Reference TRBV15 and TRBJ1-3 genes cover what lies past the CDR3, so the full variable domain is DAMVIQNPRYQVTQFGKPVTLSCSQTLNHNVMYWYQQKSSQAPKLLFHYYDKDFNNEADTPDNFQSRRPNTSFCFLDIRSPGLGDTAMYLCATSLDRSISGNTIYFGEGSWLTVV.